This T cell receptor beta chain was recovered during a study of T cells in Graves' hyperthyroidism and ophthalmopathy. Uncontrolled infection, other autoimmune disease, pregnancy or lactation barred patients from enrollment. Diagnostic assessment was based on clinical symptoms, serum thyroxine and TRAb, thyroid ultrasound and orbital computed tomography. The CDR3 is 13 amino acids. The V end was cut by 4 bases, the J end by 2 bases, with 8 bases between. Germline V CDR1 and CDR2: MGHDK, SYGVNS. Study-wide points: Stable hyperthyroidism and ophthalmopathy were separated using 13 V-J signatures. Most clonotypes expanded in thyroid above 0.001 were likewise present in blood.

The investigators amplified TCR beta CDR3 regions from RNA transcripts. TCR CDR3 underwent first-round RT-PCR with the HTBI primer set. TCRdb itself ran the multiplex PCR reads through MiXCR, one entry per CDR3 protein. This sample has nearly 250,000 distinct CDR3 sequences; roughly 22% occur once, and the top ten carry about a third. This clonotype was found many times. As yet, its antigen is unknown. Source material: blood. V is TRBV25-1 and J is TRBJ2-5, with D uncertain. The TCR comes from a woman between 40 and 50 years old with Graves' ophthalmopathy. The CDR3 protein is CASSGNGQETQYF. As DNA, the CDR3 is TGTGCCAGCAGTGGAAATGGGCAAGAGACCCAGTACTTC.